The source of this T cell receptor (beta chain) is a study of PD-1 blockade in classical Hodgkin lymphoma. Whole-study findings and limits: CD4+ TCR diversity, unlike CD8+, rose significantly by C4D1. Repertoire difference causes, possibly disease activity or prior therapy, remain undefined.

About this clone itself: Its antigen is not identified.

Only in-frame clones appear in the TCRdb table, and some are missing; sequencing was by immunoSEQ multiplex PCR. The table records tens of thousands of clones, approximately 89% of them present only once. Exposure to brentuximab vedotin varied, and each patient had relapsed following autologous stem cell transplantation. This CDR3 is 17 amino acids long. Germline-derived CDR1 and CDR2 are MGHRA and YSYEKL. With 1 base removed from V and 10 bases from J, the gap between germline ends came to 20 bases. The TCR was taken from a human donor with classical Hodgkin lymphoma. This chain joins TRBV4-1 and TRBJ1-6, with a weak D call TRBD1 (5 bases). The sequencing used peripheral blood mononuclear cells (PBMCs), collected before the second cycle of nivolumab. CDR3 in amino acids: CASSQVPGAWQGSPLHF. DNA for the CDR3: TGCGCCAGCAGCCAAGTTCCCGGGGCTTGGCAAGGATCACCCCTCCACTTT.